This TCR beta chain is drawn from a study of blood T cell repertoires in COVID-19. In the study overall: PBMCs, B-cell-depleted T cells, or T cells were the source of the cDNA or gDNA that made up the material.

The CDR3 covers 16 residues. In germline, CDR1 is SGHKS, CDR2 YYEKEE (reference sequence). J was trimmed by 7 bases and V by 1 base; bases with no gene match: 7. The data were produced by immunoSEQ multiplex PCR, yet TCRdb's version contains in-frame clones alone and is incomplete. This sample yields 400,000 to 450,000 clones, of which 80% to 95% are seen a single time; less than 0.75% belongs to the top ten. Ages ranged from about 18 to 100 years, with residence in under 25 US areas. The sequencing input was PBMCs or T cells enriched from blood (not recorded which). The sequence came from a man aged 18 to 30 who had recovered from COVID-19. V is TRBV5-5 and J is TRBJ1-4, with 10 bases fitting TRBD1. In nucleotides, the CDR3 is TGTGCCAGCAGCTTGACCCCGGGACAGGGGACTGAAAAACTGTTTTTT. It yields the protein CASSLTPGQGTEKLFF.